Listed below are T cell receptor beta chains from one sample, sequenced in a study of post-analysis software for immune sequencing data. MiXCR was run by TCRdb on the PCR reads, yielding one entry per CDR3 protein. The data contain 400,000 to 500,000 distinct CDR3 sequences, approximately 38% of them singletons. The sequenced sample was blood. These receptors all come from a girl aged 2 to 9 with multiple sclerosis. Both conserved end residues are part of each CDR3. The order of the fields is V gene, CDR3 protein.

v_call: TRBV29-1; cdr3_aa: CSAKDRISYEQYF
v_call: TRBV12-3/TRBV12-4; cdr3_aa: CASSLKGAPGYTF
v_call: TRBV29-1; cdr3_aa: CSGQEFPYNEQFF
v_call: TRBV19; cdr3_aa: CASTRGGENQPQHF
v_call: TRBV4-1; cdr3_aa: CASSHHLGGYTF
v_call: TRBV10-3; cdr3_aa: CAISESTGIEETQYF
v_call: TRBV28; cdr3_aa: CASSFSLAVHEQYF
v_call: TRBV5-1; cdr3_aa: CASSSDPVDSPDTQYF
v_call: TRBV12-3/TRBV12-4; cdr3_aa: CASTTPTGDPTEAFF
v_call: TRBV7-9; cdr3_aa: CASSLWVYGLPNYGYTF
v_call: TRBV5-1; cdr3_aa: CASSLIDNEQYF
v_call: TRBV5-1; cdr3_aa: CASSLDHKNIQYF
v_call: TRBV20-1; cdr3_aa: CSARDETGQETQYF
v_call: TRBV20-1; cdr3_aa: CSVTTGERSNIQYF
v_call: TRBV10-3; cdr3_aa: CAISERLLAYGYTF
v_call: TRBV5-6; cdr3_aa: CASSLGREQYF
v_call: TRBV7-2; cdr3_aa: CASSARDSQANYGYTF
v_call: TRBV20-1; cdr3_aa: CSASGSRTGNHEQYF
v_call: TRBV9; cdr3_aa: CASSWTGGSDTQYF
v_call: TRBV7-8; cdr3_aa: CASSRRGGRSYNEQFF
v_call: TRBV6-1; cdr3_aa: CASSERPIVAGDSETQYF
v_call: TRBV6-1; cdr3_aa: CASNTARWNEQFF
v_call: TRBV24-1; cdr3_aa: CATSVPGTGREQYF
v_call: TRBV10-3; cdr3_aa: CAIKGTGEYTEQFF
v_call: TRBV7-9; cdr3_aa: CASSPQSGGGSYEQYF
v_call: TRBV29-1; cdr3_aa: CSGRLDPNYGYTF
v_call: TRBV4-1; cdr3_aa: CAGSRPFAGITDTQYF
v_call: TRBV7-2; cdr3_aa: CASSLRPLGLKSSYNEQFF
v_call: TRBV14; cdr3_aa: CASSQLSGTEQYF
v_call: TRBV2; cdr3_aa: CASSLDAGEQFF
v_call: TRBV20-1; cdr3_aa: CSARGTSWGEQFF
v_call: TRBV20-1; cdr3_aa: CSAETSGRAWEQFF
v_call: TRBV16; cdr3_aa: CASSQSRVNYGYTF
v_call: TRBV13; cdr3_aa: CASSFSIGRGYTF
v_call: TRBV4-2; cdr3_aa: CASSPTQGSMIQPQHF
v_call: TRBV5-1; cdr3_aa: CASSPGLAFVYEQYF
v_call: TRBV3-1; cdr3_aa: CASSRNQGGGYGYTF
v_call: TRBV18; cdr3_aa: CASSSLDRAKNIQYF
v_call: TRBV19; cdr3_aa: CASSIAAGNGYNTQYF
v_call: TRBV12-3/TRBV12-4; cdr3_aa: CASINRGQGGTEAFF
v_call: TRBV15; cdr3_aa: CATSRVKRQETQYF
v_call: TRBV5-4; cdr3_aa: CASSFTGYYTF
v_call: TRBV4-1; cdr3_aa: CASSQVPGGRYSGANVLTF
v_call: TRBV7-8; cdr3_aa: CASTKTGDYGYTF
v_call: TRBV20-1; cdr3_aa: CSARGQDQHF
v_call: TRBV6-5; cdr3_aa: CASSYSPGSIWGYTF
v_call: TRBV4-1; cdr3_aa: CASSQEGDGYTF
v_call: TRBV18; cdr3_aa: CASSPAGTGVNEAFF
v_call: TRBV4-1; cdr3_aa: CVSSQVSPDGYTF
v_call: TRBV6-2/TRBV6-3; cdr3_aa: CASSYEWVELDNEQFF
v_call: TRBV14; cdr3_aa: CASSQGDYGYTF
v_call: TRBV29-1; cdr3_aa: CSVRGTPQETQYF
v_call: TRBV20-1; cdr3_aa: CSARDREGFNYDYTF
v_call: TRBV5-5; cdr3_aa: CASSLVAWSPDEQFF